This TCR beta chain was captured by sequencing in a study of synovial regulatory T cells in juvenile arthritis (dated by TCRdb to between 2015 and 2017). As for the study more broadly: Among sequenced patients, a few were therapy-naive, one received methotrexate plus infliximab, 6 or 7 received methotrexate, and one had no treatment information. The study compared the TCRbeta CDR3 repertoires of blood iaTreg cells, other blood Treg cells and synovial fluid Treg cells taken from matched patient samples. Although effector T cell subsets in the cohort were also sequenced for comparisons, the Treg dataset on its own covers only blood and synovial fluid Treg cells. The TCR repertoire comparisons covered Treg and Teff subsets from roughly twelve JIA patients with active disease. What the authors observed across the whole study: Blood iaTreg cells showed lower TCR diversity than other blood Treg cells, consistent with antigen-driven expansion. Across patients, iaTreg TCR repertoires were largely private, and these iaTreg repertoires partially overlapped with synovial Teff and blood CPL repertoires. Synovial Treg cells shared more CDR3 sequences with iaTreg cells than with other blood Treg cells, and Chao-Jaccard similarity confirmed that synovial Treg cells were more closely related to iaTreg cells.

The CDR3 measures 13 amino acids from cysteine to phenylalanine. No DNA was logged. CDR1 SQVTM and CDR2 ANQGSEA are derived from the germline V gene. About this clone: Its antigen target is currently unknown.

TCR repertoires were obtained from around 11 juvenile idiopathic arthritis patients with active disease who had not reached inactive disease, of whom 3 were polyarticular and 8 were oligoarticular. The TCR-sequenced patients had a median age of approximately 12 years (range roughly 2.1-22.9) and median disease duration of around seven years (range 0.2-19.1). Samples for TCR repertoire analysis were collected at two centres in Italy. Peripheral blood mononuclear cells were separated using a Histopaque-1077 density gradient and frozen in 90% FCS with 10% DMSO. Library creation used the immunoSEQ multiplex PCR assay. Adaptive Biotechnologies carried out the TCRbeta CDR3 sequencing. Turning to the authors' computational methods: Repertoire similarity was assessed with the Chao-modified Jaccard index and with the median clonotype overlap from 200 random subsamples of equal sample size. The similarity analyses were run on either productive nucleotide sequences or amino acid sequences translated in silico. Hierarchical clustering with single linkage and t-SNE based on Chao-modified Jaccard distances were applied for the comparison of repertoires. Repertoire diversity was quantified with the Renyi index, after sample size normalisation, across a range of alpha values. The table was pulled from immuneACCESS by TCRdb, which kept in-frame rearrangements only. Such tables lose some clones; where checked, under half of the loss comes from unresolved V genes, and the rest has no known cause. Clone size and the V and J calls come from that table; the DNA yielded D and trimming. Per the sample table, the count is 8,000 to 10,000 clones. Jointly, the top ten make up around 0.91% of the sample.

The chain was built from TRBV29-1 and TRBJ1-1. The receptor comes from a donor between 2 and 29 years old with juvenile idiopathic arthritis. Input material: Treg cells from blood. Explained via the paper, the cell subset or site label denotes: remaining (HLA-DR-negative) circulating blood Treg cells. The CDR3 protein sequence reads: CSVDRGFNTEAFF.